The entry below describes one TCR beta chain. The germline V gene encodes CDR1 SNHLY and CDR2 FYNNEI. Trimming took off 6 bases at V and 0 bases at J, with 13 bases between the two ends. The CDR3 spans 15 residues. TCRdb keeps only in-frame clones here, not all; method: immunoSEQ multiplex PCR. Of about 98,000 clones in the sample, roughly nine tenths were seen once. The sample comes from a study of T cell changes during pregnancy in multiple sclerosis. Here the sequenced sample was peripheral blood, taken after pregnancy. The chain employs TRBV2 and TRBJ2-3; D uncertain. The TCR comes from a female donor in good health, enrolled as a control in a pregnancy study. The CDR3 DNA follows: TGTGCCAGCAGGACTTTTGAGCGCAGCACAGATACGCAGTATTTT. Protein product: CASRTFERSTDTQYF.